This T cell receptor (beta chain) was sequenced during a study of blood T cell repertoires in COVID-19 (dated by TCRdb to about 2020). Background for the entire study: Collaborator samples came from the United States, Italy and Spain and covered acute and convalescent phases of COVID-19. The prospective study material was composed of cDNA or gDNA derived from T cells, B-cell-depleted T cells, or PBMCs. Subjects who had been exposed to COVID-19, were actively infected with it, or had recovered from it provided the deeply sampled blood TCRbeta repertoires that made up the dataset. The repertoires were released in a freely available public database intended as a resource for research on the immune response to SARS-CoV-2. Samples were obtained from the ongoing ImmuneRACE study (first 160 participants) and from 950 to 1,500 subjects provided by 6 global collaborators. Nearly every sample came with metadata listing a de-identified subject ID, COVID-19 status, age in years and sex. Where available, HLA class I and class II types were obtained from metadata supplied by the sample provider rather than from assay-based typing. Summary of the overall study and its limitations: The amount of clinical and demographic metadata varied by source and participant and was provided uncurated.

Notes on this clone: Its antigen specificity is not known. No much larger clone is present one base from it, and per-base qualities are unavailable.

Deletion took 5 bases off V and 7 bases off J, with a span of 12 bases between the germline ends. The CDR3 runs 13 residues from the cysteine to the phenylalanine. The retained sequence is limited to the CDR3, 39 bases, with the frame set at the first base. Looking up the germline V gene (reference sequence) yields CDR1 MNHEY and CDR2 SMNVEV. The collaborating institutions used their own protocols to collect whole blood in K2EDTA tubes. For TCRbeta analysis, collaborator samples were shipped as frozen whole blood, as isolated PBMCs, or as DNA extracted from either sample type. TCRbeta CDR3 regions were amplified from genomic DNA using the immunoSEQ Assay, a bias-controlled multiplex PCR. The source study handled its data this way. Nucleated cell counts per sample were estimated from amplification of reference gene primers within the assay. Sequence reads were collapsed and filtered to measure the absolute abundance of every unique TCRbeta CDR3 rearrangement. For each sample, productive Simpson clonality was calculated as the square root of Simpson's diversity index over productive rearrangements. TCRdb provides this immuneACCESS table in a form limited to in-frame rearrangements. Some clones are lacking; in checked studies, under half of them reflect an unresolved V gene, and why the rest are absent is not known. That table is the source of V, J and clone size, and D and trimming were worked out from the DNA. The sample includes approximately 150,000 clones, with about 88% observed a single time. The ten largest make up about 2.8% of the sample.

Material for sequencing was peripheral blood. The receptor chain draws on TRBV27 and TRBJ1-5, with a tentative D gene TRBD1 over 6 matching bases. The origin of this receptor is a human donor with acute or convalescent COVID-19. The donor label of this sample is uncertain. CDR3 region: CASSPTTGQPQHF. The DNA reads TGTGCCAGCAGTCCAACAACAGGGCAGCCCCAGCATTTT.